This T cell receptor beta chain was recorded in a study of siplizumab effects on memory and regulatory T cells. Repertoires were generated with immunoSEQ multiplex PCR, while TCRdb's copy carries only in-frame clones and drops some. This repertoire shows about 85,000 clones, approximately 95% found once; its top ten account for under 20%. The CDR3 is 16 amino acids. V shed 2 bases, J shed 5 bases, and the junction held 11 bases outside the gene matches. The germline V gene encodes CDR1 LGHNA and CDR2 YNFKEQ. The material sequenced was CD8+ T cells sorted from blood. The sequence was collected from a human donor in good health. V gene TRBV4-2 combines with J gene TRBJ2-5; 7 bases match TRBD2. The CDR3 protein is CASSQTSVRSQETQYF. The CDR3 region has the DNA TGTGCCAGCAGCCAAACTAGCGTCCGAAGTCAGGAGACCCAGTACTTC.